This T cell receptor beta chain comes out of a study of T-cell reconstitution after alpha-beta-depleted transplantation in children. A library of TCRbeta sequences, prepared with unique molecular identifiers, was generated. TCRdb ran MiXCR on the PCR reads and lists one entry per CDR3 protein. The sample contains roughly 350,000 distinct CDR3 sequences, under 20% of which appear only once. Study results and limitations: T-cell counts and diversity were attributed mostly to newly produced T cells one year after transplant. Diversity of TCRbeta at day 60 was high in some patients, arising from surviving recipient T cells and thymic progenitors. Several hundred expanded graft clones reportedly gave rise to the alpha-beta T cells present about two months after transplant.

The V end was cut by 0 bases, the J end by 0 bases, with 6 bases between. The CDR3 sequence is 14 residues long. CDR1 and CDR2 from the germline V gene are DFQATT and SNEGSKA (reference sequence). Comment on this clonotype: Its antigen is not known.

The V and J genes are TRBV20-1 and TRBJ2-4; unclear D gene. The receptor was isolated from a male patient aged 2-10 years who had a stem cell transplant for acute lymphoblastic leukemia, so the T cells may come from the graft donor. The sample was PBMCs, mostly from graft donor cells, taken 360 days after TCRalphabeta/CD19-depleted stem cell transplant. In DNA form, the CDR3 reads TGCAGTGCTAGAGATCATCTAGCCAAAAACATTCAGTACTTC. It specifies CSARDHLAKNIQYF.